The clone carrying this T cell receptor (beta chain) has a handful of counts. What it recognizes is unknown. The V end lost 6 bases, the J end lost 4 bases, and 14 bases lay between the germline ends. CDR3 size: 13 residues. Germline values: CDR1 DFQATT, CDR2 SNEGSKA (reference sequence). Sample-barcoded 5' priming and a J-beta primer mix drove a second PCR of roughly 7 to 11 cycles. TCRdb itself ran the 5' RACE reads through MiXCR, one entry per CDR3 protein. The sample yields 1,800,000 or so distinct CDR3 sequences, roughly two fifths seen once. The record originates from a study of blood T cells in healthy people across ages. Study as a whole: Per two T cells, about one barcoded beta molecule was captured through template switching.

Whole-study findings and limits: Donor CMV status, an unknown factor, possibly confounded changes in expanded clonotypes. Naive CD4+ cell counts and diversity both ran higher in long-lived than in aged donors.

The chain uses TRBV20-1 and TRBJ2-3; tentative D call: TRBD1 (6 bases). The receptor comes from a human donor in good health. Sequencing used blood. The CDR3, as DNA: TGCAGTGCCCATAAAGGGGGTGCAGATACGCAGTATTTT. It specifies CSAHKGGADTQYF.